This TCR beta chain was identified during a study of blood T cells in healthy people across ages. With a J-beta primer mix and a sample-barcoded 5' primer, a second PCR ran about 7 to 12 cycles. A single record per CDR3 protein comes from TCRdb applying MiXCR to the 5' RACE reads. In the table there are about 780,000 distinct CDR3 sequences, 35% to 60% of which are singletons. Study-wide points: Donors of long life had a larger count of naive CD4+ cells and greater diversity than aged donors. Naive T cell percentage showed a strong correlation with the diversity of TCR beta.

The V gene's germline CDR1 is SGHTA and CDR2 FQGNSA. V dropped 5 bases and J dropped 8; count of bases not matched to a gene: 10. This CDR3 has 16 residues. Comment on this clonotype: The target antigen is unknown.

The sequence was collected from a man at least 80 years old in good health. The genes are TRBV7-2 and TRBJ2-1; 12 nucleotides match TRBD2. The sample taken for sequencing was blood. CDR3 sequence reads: CASSPTSGRRRDEQFF. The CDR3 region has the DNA TGTGCCAGCAGCCCCACTAGCGGGAGGCGTAGAGATGAGCAGTTCTTC.